These 14 T cell receptor beta chains share one sample of origin, sequenced in a study of cytomegalovirus exposure and HLA in healthy donors. The study ran its PCR with 60 Vbeta and 13 Jbeta primers. Profiled with immunoSEQ multiplex PCR; TCRdb holds only in-frame clones, not every one. Found here are about 190,000 clones, roughly 74% of them singletons; the top ten hold 1.5% to 2%. Source material: PBMCs. The receptors derive from a woman aged 25 to 39 in good health and CMV-seronegative.

This clone has a handful of counts. The chain employs TRBV6-5 and TRBJ2-2, with 9 bases aligning to TRBD2. V shed 2 bases, J shed 6 bases, and the junction held 7 bases outside the gene matches. Germline loops: CDR1 MNHEY, CDR2 SVGAGI. There are 16 residues in the CDR3. The CDR3 loop reads CASSYGLAGGPGELFF. CDR3 sequence (DNA): TGTGCCAGCAGTTACGGTCTGGCGGGAGGGCCCGGGGAGCTGTTTTTT.

The count of this clone is one. The rearrangement uses TRBV10-2 and TRBJ2-3; TRBD2 matches 13 bases. V lost 4 bases to trimming and J lost 2 bases; unmatched junction nucleotides: 9. CDR3 length: 18 amino acids. Germline V gives CDR1 WSHSY, CDR2 SAAADI. This chain's CDR3 is CASSGTILAGGTTDTQYF. In nucleotides, the CDR3 is TGCGCCAGCAGTGGGACGATACTAGCGGGGGGGACCACAGATACGCAGTATTTT.

The chain links TRBV5-4 to TRBJ2-1; D not resolved. Germline assignment: CDR1 SGHNT and CDR2 YYREEE (reference sequence). CDR3 length: 13 residues. The V end lost 0 bases, the J end lost 8 bases, and 9 bases lay between the germline ends. In DNA, the CDR3 is TGTGCCAGCAGCTTGGAAGCCATATATGAGCAGTTCTTC. Encoded protein: CASSLEAIYEQFF.

This chain joins TRBV2 and TRBJ2-7; TRBD1 matches at 8 bases. V was pared by 6 bases and J by 4 bases, with 11 bases of the junction left unmatched. Germline CDR1 SNHLY, CDR2 FYNNEI. The CDR3 is made up of 15 amino acids. The CDR3 DNA is TGTGCCAGCAGCGACAGGGGACCTCTATTGTACGAGCAGTACTTC. Translating it yields CASSDRGPLLYEQYF.

The chain couples TRBV7-3 to TRBJ2-2; 9 positions match TRBD2. The V segment lost 1 base and the J segment 3 bases; nucleotides outside the gene matches: 9. CDR3 length equals 18 residues. Germline CDR1 and CDR2: SGHTA and FQGTGA. The CDR3 nucleotides are TGTGCCAGCAGCTTAATTGGTAGCGGGAGTCTTTACACCGGGGAGCTGTTTTTT. It specifies CASSLIGSGSLYTGELFF.

This sequence joins TRBV29-1 and TRBJ1-1, with D unclear. CDR3 size: 13 residues. In germline, CDR1 is SQVTM, CDR2 ANQGSEA. V lost 3 bases, J lost 2 bases, and 10 bases lay in between. The CDR3 DNA is TGCAGCGTTGACAGAAACAAAAACACTGAAGCTTTCTTT. It yields the protein CSVDRNKNTEAFF.

The gene calls are TRBV27 and TRBJ2-5; 7 bases line up with TRBD1. With V trimmed by 4 bases and J by 2 bases, 10 bases remained unmatched. CDR1 is MNHEY and CDR2 is SMNVEV in the germline V gene (reference sequence). CDR3 length: 16 amino acids. The CDR3: CASSWDRRNRQETQYF. CDR3 nucleotides: TGTGCCAGCAGTTGGGACAGACGAAATCGGCAAGAGACCCAGTACTTC.

The V gene is TRBV5-5, the J gene TRBJ1-1; TRBD1 might be the D (5 bases). Germline lookup yields CDR1 SGHKS and CDR2 YYEKEE (reference sequence). With 4 bases removed from V and 0 bases from J, the gap between germline ends came to 10 bases. The CDR3 contains 14 residues. CDR3 DNA sequence: TGTGCCAGCAGCGTATGGACACTGAACACTGAAGCTTTCTTT. Translation gives CASSVWTLNTEAFF.

The CDR3 DNA is TGTGCCAGCCTAGCGGGAGAAGAACCCTACGAGCAGTACTTC. This codes for CASLAGEEPYEQYF. The rearrangement joins TRBV2 to TRBJ2-7, with TRBD2 matching over 10 bases. Germline CDR1 is SNHLY and CDR2 is FYNNEI. The J segment lost 2 bases and the V segment lost 8 bases, leaving 6 bases of the junction unmatched. This CDR3 is built from 14 residues.

The genes are TRBV29-1 and TRBJ1-5; maybe TRBD1 (5 bases). Deletions cut 6 bases from V and 4 bases from J, with 16 bases between. Germline V gene lookup returns CDR1 SQVTM and CDR2 ANQGSEA. The CDR3 runs 14 residues. CDR3 sequence (DNA): TGCAGCGTCCCCGTAGGTCAGGGAAATCAGCCCCAGCATTTT. Translating it yields CSVPVGQGNQPQHF.

The chain joins TRBV7-2 to TRBJ2-3; the match to TRBD2 covers 7 bases. Unmatched junction bases numbered 10, after V lost 5 bases and J lost 2 bases. The V gene's germline CDR1 is SGHTA and CDR2 FQGNSA. CDR3 length equals 16 residues. The CDR3 is CASSRDSGIVTDTQYF. The CDR3 DNA is TGTGCCAGCAGCCGTGACAGCGGGATCGTCACAGATACGCAGTATTTT.

This clone was picked up one time. The rearrangement links TRBV10-2 to TRBJ2-5; 13 positions match TRBD2. The CDR3 loop spans 18 amino acids. Germline trimming cut 3 bases from V and 5 bases from J; bases unmatched to any gene: 12. The germline V gene has CDR1 WSHSY and CDR2 SAAADI. The CDR3 DNA reads as TGCGCCAGCAGTGACCCAAACATACTAGCGGGGGGGCCGGAGACCCAGTACTTC. Protein product: CASSDPNILAGGPETQYF.

The chain combines TRBV5-1 with TRBJ2-7, with 9 bases fitting TRBD2. In germline, CDR1 is SGHRS, CDR2 YFSETQ. After removal of 3 bases from V and 2 bases from J, the junction contained 9 bases not matched to a gene. The CDR3 length is 16 residues. CDR3 sequence: CASSWGSGSKTYEQYF. Written as DNA, the CDR3 is TGCGCCAGCAGCTGGGGTAGCGGGAGTAAGACCTACGAGCAGTACTTC.

The chain combines TRBV6-1 with TRBJ1-2; tentative D call: TRBD1 (6 bases). Germline values: CDR1 MNHNS, CDR2 SASEGT. V lost 4 bases, J lost 3 bases, and 6 bases lay in between. This CDR3 is built from 12 residues. In DNA form, the CDR3 reads TGTGCCAGCAGTGGGACAGACTATGGCTACACCTTC. Its translation is CASSGTDYGYTF.